Below are 10 T cell receptor beta chains sequenced from a single sample in a study of beta chain features in type 1 diabetes. Reverse transcription of all isolated RNA meant that expressed TCRB transcripts were sequenced. Sequencing was performed with immunoSEQ multiplex PCR; in TCRdb, only in-frame clones are kept and a portion is missing. This table has some 250,000 clones, under 13% appearing once. For these TCRs, the target antigens are not known. Study-wide points: Researchers report that Type 1 diabetes patients had moderately but significantly shorter TCRB CDR3s across all four CD4+ subsets.

What was sequenced was naive CD4+ T cells from blood. All receptors derive from a man under 40 with type 1 diabetes.

This clone has more than one count but fewer than ten. The chain recombines TRBV6-1 with TRBJ1-1, with TRBD1 matching over 7 bases. CDR3 size: 14 residues. The ends lost 6 bases at V and 1 base at J; junction bases unmatched: 5. Germline CDR1 and CDR2: MNHNS and SASEGT. The CDR3 loop reads CASSPRGPNTEAFF. CDR3 DNA: TGTGCCAGCAGCCCAAGGGGGCCGAACACTGAAGCTTTCTTT.

This clone came up a few times. The genes are TRBV9 and TRBJ2-5; 9 nucleotides match TRBD2. V lost 3 bases and J lost 5; bases outside the gene matches: 8. Germline CDR1 SGDLS, CDR2 YYNGEE. The CDR3 totals 15 residues. The CDR3 loop is CASSAAGGLLETQYF. The CDR3, as DNA: TGTGCCAGCAGCGCCGCGGGGGGGCTTTTGGAGACCCAGTACTTC.

This clone has only a few counts. This sequence joins TRBV30 and TRBJ1-4; TRBD1 agrees at 7 bases. V lost 2 bases to trimming and J lost 6 bases; unmatched junction nucleotides: 6. Germline V gene sequence: CDR1 GTSNPN, CDR2 SVGIG (reference sequence). The CDR3 is 14 residues long. The CDR3: CAWSKTGSDEKLFF. The CDR3 region has the DNA TGTGCCTGGAGTAAGACAGGGTCTGATGAAAAACTGTTTTTT.

This chain joins TRBV19 and TRBJ1-2; D gene unclear. This CDR3 comprises 14 residues. The germline V and J ends were trimmed by 7 bases and 5 bases, with 17 bases remaining between them. Per germline, CDR1 LNHDA and CDR2 SQIVND (reference sequence). In nucleotides, the CDR3 is TGTGCCAGTACGGTCCATGGGCGCGGGTATGGCTACACCTTC. Translating it yields CASTVHGRGYGYTF.

This clone was counted a few times. The V gene is TRBV4-3, the J gene TRBJ1-1, with 7 nucleotides matching TRBD1. This CDR3 contains 20 residues. Trimming cost V 2 bases and J 1 base; bases outside gene matches: 19. The germline V gene encodes CDR1 LGHNA and CDR2 YSLEER. DNA of the CDR3: TGCGCCAGCAGCCAACAAAGATTGGGGGACAGATGGAATACGAACACTGAAGCTTTCTTT. This encodes CASSQQRLGDRWNTNTEAFF.

The rearrangement links TRBV2 to TRBJ2-1; D might be TRBD2 (6 bases). The CDR3 covers 17 residues. In germline, CDR1 is SNHLY, CDR2 FYNNEI. V was clipped by 8 bases and J by 3 bases, with 23 bases between them. The CDR3 DNA sequence: TGTGCCAGCTATAAGGCTGGAGGGGCTACGCTCTACAATGAGCAGTTCTTC. It translates to CASYKAGGATLYNEQFF.

This chain joins TRBV11-1 and TRBJ2-1; D perhaps matches TRBD1 (5 bases). The CDR3 has 14 residues. Per the germline V gene, CDR1 is SGHAT and CDR2 is FQDESV (reference sequence). Trimming took 4 bases from V and 7 from J, leaving 14 bases between them. The CDR3 DNA reads TGTGCCAGCAGCTCCCGAGGCAGGGAAAATGAGCAGTTCTTC. This gives the protein CASSSRGRENEQFF.

As concerns this clone: This same CDR3 is encoded by further DNA sequences in the sample. The chain joins TRBV7-9 to TRBJ1-1, with D unresolved. Germline V gene lookup returns CDR1 SEHNR and CDR2 FQNEAQ (reference sequence). V shed 2 bases and J shed 4 bases, with 5 bases lying between them. This CDR3 has 12 residues. The CDR3 bases are TGTGCCAGCAGCTTACGGGGCACTGAAGCTTTCTTT. It yields the protein CASSLRGTEAFF.

In this sample, this clone turned up once. DNA for the CDR3: TGTGCCAGCAGCCCGGGACTAGCGGGGGGCCGGGAGACCCAGTACTTC. Encoded protein: CASSPGLAGGRETQYF. The V gene is TRBV11-3, the J gene TRBJ2-5; TRBD2 matches 15 bases. Germline V gene data show CDR1 as SGHNT and CDR2 as YENEEA. V lost 5 bases to trimming and J lost 5 bases; unmatched junction nucleotides: 6. The length of the CDR3 is 16 residues.

This clone was counted a few times. The chain recombines TRBV2 with TRBJ2-7; 9 bases map to TRBD1. Germline CDR1 and CDR2: SNHLY and FYNNEI. The CDR3 contains 14 residues. The trim removed 8 bases at V and 1 base at J, leaving 6 bases unmatched. The CDR3 protein is CASSGTGKSYEQYF. The CDR3 DNA sequence: TGTGCCAGCTCAGGGACAGGGAAATCCTACGAGCAGTACTTC.